This T cell receptor beta chain was recovered during a study of shared clonotypes between healthy human individuals. Study at large: Every donor yielded three CD4 naive, three CD4 memory, two CD8 naive and one CD8 memory plate.

Germline CDR1 MNHEY, CDR2 SMNVEV (reference sequence). The V end was cut by 3 bases, the J end by 2 bases, with 8 bases between. There are 14 residues in the CDR3. Concerning this clone itself: Antigen: not known. Other nucleotide sequences from this sample produce the same CDR3.

Only in-frame clones appear in the TCRdb table, and some are missing; sequencing was by immunoSEQ multiplex PCR. The sample lists roughly 2,300,000 clones, 92% occurring once. Study-level findings and limits: Deeper or shallower sequencing was expected to change how clonotypes are shared among donors.

This receptor was identified in a man aged 18 to 29 in good health. Some clones in this sample may be carry-over from other donors' samples. The genes are TRBV27 and TRBJ2-1; tentatively, D is TRBD1 (6 bases). Source material: naive CD4+ T cells from PBMCs. The subset denotes: CD45RA+ positively selected. The CDR3 coding sequence is TGTGCCAGCAGTTTGACAGGTGCCTACAATGAGCAGTTCTTC. Translation gives CASSLTGAYNEQFF.